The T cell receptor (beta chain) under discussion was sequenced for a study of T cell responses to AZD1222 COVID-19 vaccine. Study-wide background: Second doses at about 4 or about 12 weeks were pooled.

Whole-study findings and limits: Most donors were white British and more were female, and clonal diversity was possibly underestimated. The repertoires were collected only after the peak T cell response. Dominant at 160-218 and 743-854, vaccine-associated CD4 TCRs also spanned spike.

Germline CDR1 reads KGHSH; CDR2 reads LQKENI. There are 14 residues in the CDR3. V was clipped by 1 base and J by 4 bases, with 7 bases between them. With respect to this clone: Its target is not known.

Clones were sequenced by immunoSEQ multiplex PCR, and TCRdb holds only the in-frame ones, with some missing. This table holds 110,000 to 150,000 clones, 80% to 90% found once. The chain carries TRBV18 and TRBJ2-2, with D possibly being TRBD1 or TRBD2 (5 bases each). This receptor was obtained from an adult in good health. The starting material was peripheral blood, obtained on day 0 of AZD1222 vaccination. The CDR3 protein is CASSPQGSTGELFF. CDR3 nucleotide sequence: TGTGCCAGCTCACCACAGGGGAGCACCGGGGAGCTGTTTTTT.